This TCR beta chain was retrieved from a study of T-cell memory formation after mild COVID-19. About the research overall: TCR clusters were mostly donor specific.

The germline gives CDR1 SGHRS, CDR2 YFSETQ. The CDR3 has 14 amino acids. After removal of 1 base from V and 3 bases from J, the junction contained 1 base not matched to a gene. This clonotype was seen ten or more times. Its cognate antigen is unknown. Study conclusions and caveats: Clones which contracted sat mainly in CM and EM if CD4+, and in EMRA if CD8+.

TCRdb re-called the 5' RACE reads through MiXCR, storing one row per CDR3 protein. The sample holds around 200,000 distinct CDR3 sequences, roughly 16% seen once. V is TRBV5-1 and J is TRBJ2-4; TRBD1 aligns across 7 bases. The receptor was derived from an adult woman who had mild COVID-19 (a few samples of this study predate the infection). Cell type and time point are not known. The sample was PBMCs or a T cell subset sorted from them (not recorded which). CDR3 nucleotide sequence: TGCGCCAGCAGCTTGACAGGGGACAAAAACATTCAGTACTTC. Protein: CASSLTGDKNIQYF. The complete variable domain, with remaining parts taken from reference TRBV5-1 and TRBJ2-4, reads KAGVTQTPRYLIKTRGQQVTLSCSPISGHRSVSWYQQTPGQGLQFLFEYFSETQRNKGNFPGRFSGRQFSNSRSEMNVSTLELGDSALYLCASSLTGDKNIQYFGAGTRLSVL.